The subject of this entry is one T cell receptor (beta chain). Its specificity is unknown. The PCR used 60 Vbeta and 13 Jbeta primers. TCRdb's copy holds only in-frame clones and misses some; the assay was immunoSEQ multiplex PCR. In all, the sample yields under 200,000 clones. This specimen belongs to a study of cytomegalovirus exposure and HLA in healthy donors. Study outcomes and limitations: A later analysis revealed that TCR association rates differed between HLA loci, peaking at DRB1 and bottoming out at HLA-C. What was likely a sequencing artifact was a cluster of highly shared sequence variants.

This CDR3 comprises 16 residues. Germline assignment: CDR1 ENHRY and CDR2 SYGVKD. V lost 2 bases and J lost 5, with 18 bases in between. The sample comprised PBMCs. The receptor was isolated from a woman between 18 and 29 years old in good health and CMV-seropositive. J is TRBJ1-1 and V is TRBV10-3, with D uncertain. The CDR3 DNA sequence: TGTGCCATCAGTGAGGGGTTGGGAGGGTGGGGAACTGAAGCTTTCTTT. This gives the protein CAISEGLGGWGTEAFF.